One sample yielded the 20 T cell receptor beta chains listed below, sequenced in a study of blood T cells in healthy people across ages. The second PCR ran about 6 to 12 cycles with a sample-barcoded 5' primer and J-beta primers. TCRdb re-derived calls from the 5' RACE reads in MiXCR, one entry per CDR3 protein. The table has roughly 800,000 distinct CDR3 sequences, roughly 53% seen once. Material for sequencing was blood. These receptors originate from a man of 80 years or more in good health.

V usage is TRBV6-1 and J usage is TRBJ2-1; D remains unclear. The V gene lost 5 bases and the J gene lost 1 base, with 9 bases spanning the gap. The CDR3 totals 14 residues. Germline values: CDR1 MNHNS, CDR2 SASEGT. CDR3 DNA: TGTGCCAGCAGTCTCTTGGGGTCCTACAATGAGCAGTTCTTC. Protein: CASSLLGSYNEQFF.

The chain has TRBV7-9 and TRBJ1-2; TRBD1 matches at 7 bases. Germline CDR1 is SEHNR and CDR2 is FQNEAQ (reference sequence). The trim removed 7 bases at V and 4 bases at J, leaving 6 bases unmatched. The CDR3 sequence is 13 residues long. The CDR3 region is CASTLAGGYGYTF. The CDR3 DNA reads TGTGCCAGCACCCTAGCAGGGGGCTATGGCTACACCTTC.

This clonotype has just one count. The genes are TRBV12-3 or TRBV12-4 and TRBJ1-4; 10 positions agree with TRBD1. Unmatched junction bases numbered 6, after V lost 4 bases and J lost 4 bases. The CDR3 length is 16 residues. The chain's CDR3 is CASSSRQGAVNEKLFF. The CDR3 DNA reads as TGTGCCAGCAGTTCTAGACAGGGGGCGGTTAATGAAAAACTGTTTTTT.

The chain has TRBV12-3 or TRBV12-4 and TRBJ2-1, with 12 bases matching TRBD2. The length of the CDR3 is 15 residues. V gave up 6 bases and J gave up 6 bases; unmatched junction bases: 6. CDR3 bases: TGTGCCAGCAGGTCTAGCGGGAGGGCCCTCAATGAGCAGTTCTTC. Its protein product is CASRSSGRALNEQFF.

This clonotype appeared a few times. The rearrangement uses TRBV27 and TRBJ2-1; the match to TRBD2 covers 7 bases. The better agreement between TRBJ2-7 and the DNA end casts doubt on the J call. The CDR3 loop spans 15 amino acids. Looked up from germline, CDR1 is MNHEY and CDR2 is SMNVEV (reference sequence). DNA for the CDR3: TGTGCCAGCAGTTTAGCGGGAGAGACCTACAATGAGCAGTACTTC. Amino acid sequence: CASSLAGETYNEQYF.

A note on this clonotype: A much larger clone lies one base from this, so it may be a read error. This rearrangement joins TRBV7-2 to TRBJ2-1; 11 positions match TRBD2. TRBJ2-7 matches the DNA end more closely, so the J call is doubtful. In germline, CDR1 is SGHTA, CDR2 FQGNSA. CDR3 length equals 16 residues. DNA for the CDR3: TGTGCCAGCAGTTCATTACTAGCGGGAGAACACAATGAGCAGTACTTC. Its protein is CASSSLLAGEHNEQYF.

This rearrangement joins TRBV7-9 to TRBJ2-7, with 9 bases identical to TRBD2. The DNA end favors TRBJ2-5, so the J call may be wrong. From germline, CDR1 is SEHNR and CDR2 FQNEAQ (reference sequence). The CDR3 totals 13 residues. CDR3 coding DNA: TGTGCCAGCAGCACAGCGGGAGGAGAGACCCAGTACTTC. It encodes CASSTAGGETQYF.

This sequence joins TRBV7-3 and TRBJ2-1; perhaps TRBD2 as D (6 bases). The CDR3 is 16 residues long. The V gene's germline CDR1 is SGHTA and CDR2 FQGTGA. V was trimmed by 1 base and J by 6 bases, leaving 16 bases between them. The CDR3 protein is CASSLMPGVGFNEQFF. The CDR3 DNA follows: TGTGCCAGCAGCTTAATGCCGGGAGTGGGTTTCAATGAGCAGTTCTTC.

The chain uses TRBV7-2 and TRBJ2-1; D gene ambiguous. Germline CDR1 reads SGHTA; CDR2 reads FQGNSA. The germline V and J ends were trimmed by 7 bases and 6 bases, with 25 bases remaining between them. The CDR3 is 17 amino acids. CDR3 in DNA: TGTGCCAGCACCCTGGGTCGGGCGGCCCGTCTGGGCAATGAGCAGTTCTTC. Translating gives CASTLGRAARLGNEQFF.

The chain has TRBV5-1 and TRBJ2-3; 11 bases map to TRBD1. The V segment lost 1 base and the J segment 14 bases; nucleotides outside the gene matches: 15. Looked up from germline, CDR1 is SGHRS and CDR2 is YFSETQ. This CDR3 is 16 amino acids long. Here the CDR3 DNA reads TGCGCCAGCAGCTTGTCGGACAGGGGGCCTGGGGGATACGCGTATTTT. Translation: CASSLSDRGPGGYAYF.

As for this clonotype: A read error may produce the germline difference seen at one junction end. This sequence joins TRBV24-1 and TRBJ2-1, with 16 bases matching TRBD2. The germline V gene encodes CDR1 KGHDR and CDR2 SFDVKD. The CDR3 is made up of 19 amino acids. The CDR3 protein is CATSDPGTSGRGSYNGQFF. CDR3 sequence (DNA): TGTGCCACCAGTGATCCCGGGACTAGCGGGAGGGGGTCCTACAATGGGCAGTTCTTC.

This chain connects TRBV28 to TRBJ2-1, with a tentative D call TRBD1 (6 bases). Per the germline V gene, CDR1 is MDHEN and CDR2 is SYDVKM. V shed 4 bases and J shed 3 bases, with 16 bases lying between them. The CDR3 is 16 residues long. The CDR3 is CASSSSGRGSYNEQFF. CDR3 in DNA: TGTGCCAGCAGTTCCTCGGGCAGGGGAAGCTACAATGAGCAGTTCTTC.

This clonotype was found a few times. The V gene is TRBV11-1, the J gene TRBJ1-2; TRBD1 agrees at 10 bases. J lost 0 bases, V lost 4 bases, and 8 bases had no gene match. This CDR3 contains 17 residues. Germline lookup yields CDR1 SGHAT and CDR2 FQDESV (reference sequence). The CDR3 sequence is CASSSSRDRGANYGYTF. CDR3 in DNA: TGTGCCAGCAGCTCCTCCCGGGACAGGGGAGCTAACTATGGCTACACCTTC.

On this clonotype: A much larger clone sits a single nucleotide away, making a read error possible. The chain uses TRBV29-1 and TRBJ2-7, with D perhaps TRBD1 or TRBD2 (5 bases each). The germline V gene has CDR1 SQVTM and CDR2 ANQGSEA. V lost 6 bases, J lost 6 bases, and 18 bases lay in between. This CDR3 is built from 13 residues. This CDR3 is CSVLDTQAGEQYF. In nucleotides, the CDR3 is TGCAGCGTGCTGGACACGCAGGCGGGCGAGCAGTACTTC.

This clonotype turned up a few times. This sequence joins TRBV7-3 and TRBJ2-3; D uncertain. Trimming took off 1 base at V and 6 bases at J, with 11 bases between the two ends. This CDR3 is 14 amino acids long. Germline V gene sequence: CDR1 SGHTA, CDR2 FQGTGA. CDR3 amino acids: CASSLMMSDDTQYF. In DNA form, the CDR3 reads TGTGCCAGCAGCTTAATGATGAGTGATGATACGCAGTATTTT.

The chain recombines TRBV15 with TRBJ2-2, with 11 bases lining up with TRBD2. Germline V CDR1 and CDR2: LNHNV, YYDKDF (reference sequence). The CDR3 contains 17 residues. J was trimmed by 7 bases and V by 4 bases; bases with no gene match: 11. CDR3 loop: CATSTNSGRDHGGELFF. The CDR3 region has the DNA TGTGCCACCAGCACCAATAGCGGGAGGGACCATGGCGGGGAGCTGTTTTTT.

This clonotype showed up just a few times. The V and J genes are TRBV24-1 and TRBJ1-2; possibly TRBD1 for D (6 bases). Germline CDR1 is KGHDR and CDR2 is SFDVKD. There are 14 residues in the CDR3. The V end lost 3 bases, the J end lost 10 bases, and 17 bases lay between the germline ends. The CDR3 region is CATSDGRGLENYTF. The CDR3 DNA reads as TGTGCCACCAGTGATGGGCGGGGGCTCGAGAACTACACCTTC.

This clonotype was observed a handful of times. V usage is TRBV5-4 and J usage is TRBJ2-3; 8 bases line up with TRBD2. The CDR3 covers 16 residues. The germline gives CDR1 SGHNT, CDR2 YYREEE (reference sequence). The trim removed 0 bases at V and 2 bases at J, leaving 5 bases unmatched. The CDR3 region is CASSLDTSGPTDTQYF. The CDR3 nucleotides read TGTGCCAGCAGCTTGGATACTAGCGGTCCCACAGATACGCAGTATTTT.

The sample holds one count of this clonotype. V gene TRBV10-2 combines with J gene TRBJ2-5; D uncertain. Germline V gene data show CDR1 as WSHSY and CDR2 as SAAADI. This CDR3 has 16 residues. Between the trimmed V and J ends, which lost 0 bases and 0 bases, there was a span of 11 bases. The CDR3 is CASSESRPTYQETQYF. The CDR3 nucleotides read TGCGCCAGCAGTGAGTCTCGACCGACCTACCAAGAGACCCAGTACTTC.

A single count supports this clonotype. The gene calls are TRBV6-4 and TRBJ2-5, with 14 bases aligning to TRBD2. The CDR3 spans 16 residues. Germline assignment: CDR1 MRHNA and CDR2 SNTAGT. V gave up 11 bases and J gave up 1 base; unmatched junction bases: 9. DNA of the CDR3: TGTGCCCCACCCCACGGGACTAGCGGGAGCCAAGAGACCCAGTACTTC. The encoded protein is CAPPHGTSGSQETQYF.